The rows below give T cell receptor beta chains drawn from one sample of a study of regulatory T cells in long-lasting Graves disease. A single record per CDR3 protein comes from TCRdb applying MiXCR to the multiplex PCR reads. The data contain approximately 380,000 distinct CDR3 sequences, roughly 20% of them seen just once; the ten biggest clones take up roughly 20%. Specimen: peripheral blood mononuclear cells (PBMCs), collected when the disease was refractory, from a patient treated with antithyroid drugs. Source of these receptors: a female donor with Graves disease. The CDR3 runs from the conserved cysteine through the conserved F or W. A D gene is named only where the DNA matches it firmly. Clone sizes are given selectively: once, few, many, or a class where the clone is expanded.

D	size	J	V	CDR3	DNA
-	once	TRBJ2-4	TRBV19	CASRSDSLFGNIQYF	TGTGCCAGCCGATCTGACAGCCTGTTTGGAAACATTCAGTACTTC
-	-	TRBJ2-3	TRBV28	CASSLPDTQYF	TGTGCCAGCAGTCTCCCAGATACGCAGTATTTT
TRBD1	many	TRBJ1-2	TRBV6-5	CASSLKTGATYNYGYTF	TGTGCCAGCAGTTTAAAGACAGGGGCGACCTATAACTATGGCTACACCTTC
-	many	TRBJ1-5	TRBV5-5	CASSLDPNQPQHF	TGTGCCAGCAGCTTGGACCCTAATCAGCCCCAGCATTTT
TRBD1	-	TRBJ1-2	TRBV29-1	CSVEDRGGHYGYTF	TGCAGCGTTGAAGACCGAGGGGGCCACTATGGCTACACCTTC
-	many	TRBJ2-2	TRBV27	CASSLTPGFANTGELFF	TGTGCCAGCAGTTTAACTCCGGGGTTCGCGAACACCGGGGAGCTGTTTTTT
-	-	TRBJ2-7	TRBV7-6	CASSFRDNLYEQYF	TGTGCCAGCAGCTTCCGGGACAACCTATACGAGCAGTACTTC
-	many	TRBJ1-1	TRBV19	CASREGNTEAFF	TGTGCCAGTAGGGAGGGGAACACTGAAGCTTTCTTT
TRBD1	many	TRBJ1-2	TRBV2	CASSTQGQGARGYTF	TGTGCCAGCAGTACCCAGGGACAGGGCGCGCGTGGCTACACCTTC
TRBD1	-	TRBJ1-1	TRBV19	CASSRSWTGDTEAFF	TGTGCCAGTAGCCGCTCTTGGACAGGGGACACTGAAGCTTTCTTT
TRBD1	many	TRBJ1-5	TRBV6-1	CASSPGTGGQPQHF	TGTGCCAGCAGTCCTGGGACAGGGGGACAGCCCCAGCATTTT
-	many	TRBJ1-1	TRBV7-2	CASSPQVRVHAEAFF	TGTGCCAGCAGCCCCCAGGTACGGGTTCACGCTGAAGCTTTCTTT
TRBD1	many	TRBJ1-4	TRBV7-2	CASSGRQGALEKLFF	TGTGCCAGCAGCGGTCGACAGGGGGCTTTAGAAAAACTGTTTTTT
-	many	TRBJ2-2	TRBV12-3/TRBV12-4	CASSSAGIANTGELFF	TGTGCCAGCAGTTCTGCGGGAATCGCGAACACCGGGGAGCTGTTTTTT
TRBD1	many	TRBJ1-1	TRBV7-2	CASSLARQGIPTEAFF	TGTGCCAGCAGCTTAGCTCGACAGGGGATCCCCACTGAAGCTTTCTTT
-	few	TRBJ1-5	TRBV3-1	CASSQDLHGQPQHF	TGTGCCAGCAGCCAAGATTTACACGGCCAGCCCCAGCATTTT
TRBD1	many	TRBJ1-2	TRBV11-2	CASSRTGQVRSYGYTF	TGTGCCAGCTCTCGGACAGGGCAGGTGCGCAGCTATGGCTACACCTTC
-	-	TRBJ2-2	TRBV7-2	CASSREGRNTGELFF	TGTGCCAGCAGCCGCGAGGGGCGGAACACCGGGGAGCTGTTTTTT
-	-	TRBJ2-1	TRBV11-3	CASSLHSYNEQFF	TGTGCCAGCAGCTTACATTCCTACAATGAGCAGTTCTTC
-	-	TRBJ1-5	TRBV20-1	CSAGGERVNQPQHF	TGCAGTGCCGGGGGAGAAAGGGTTAATCAGCCCCAGCATTTT
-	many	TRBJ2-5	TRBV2	CASSEATRWETQYF	TGTGCCAGCAGTGAAGCTACTAGGTGGGAGACCCAGTACTTC
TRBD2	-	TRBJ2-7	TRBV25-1	CASSDGSGGPYEQYF	TGTGCCAGCAGTGATGGTAGCGGGGGTCCCTACGAGCAGTACTTC
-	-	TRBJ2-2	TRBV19	CASSMGTGELFF	TGTGCCAGTAGTATGGGGACCGGGGAGCTGTTTTTT
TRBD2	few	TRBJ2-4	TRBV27	CASSAAGAGKNIQYF	TGTGCCAGCAGTGCGGCGGGAGCAGGCAAAAACATTCAGTACTTC
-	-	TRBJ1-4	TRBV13	CASSLFQGEKLFF	TGTGCCAGCAGCTTGTTCCAGGGTGAAAAACTGTTTTTT
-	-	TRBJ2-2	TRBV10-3	CAISGNTGELFF	TGTGCCATCAGCGGGAACACCGGGGAGCTGTTTTTT
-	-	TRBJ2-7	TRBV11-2	CASSYRQAGSYEQYF	TGTGCCAGCAGCTATCGACAGGCGGGGTCCTACGAGCAGTACTTC
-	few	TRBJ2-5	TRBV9	CASSQGAFGASQETQYF	TGTGCCAGCAGCCAGGGAGCATTCGGGGCGTCGCAAGAGACCCAGTACTTC
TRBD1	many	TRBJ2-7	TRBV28	CASKTGATNYEQYF	TGTGCCAGCAAAACAGGGGCAACCAACTACGAGCAGTACTTC
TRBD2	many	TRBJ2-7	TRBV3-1	CASSRTSGSGEQYF	TGTGCCAGCAGCCGGACTAGCGGGAGCGGCGAGCAGTACTTC
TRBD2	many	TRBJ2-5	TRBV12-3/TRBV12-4	CASSLPGLAGETQYF	TGTGCCAGCAGTTTACCAGGACTAGCTGGAGAGACCCAGTACTTC
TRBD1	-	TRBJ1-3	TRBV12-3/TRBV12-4	CASSLYPGQGSYPGNTIYF	TGTGCCAGCAGTTTATATCCGGGACAGGGTTCATACCCTGGAAACACCATATATTTT
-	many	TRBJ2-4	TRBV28	CASSGSQNIQYF	TGTGCCAGCAGTGGTTCCCAAAACATTCAGTACTTC
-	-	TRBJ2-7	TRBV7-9	CASSLAGVLDYEQYF	TGTGCCAGCAGCTTAGCCGGGGTCCTTGACTACGAGCAGTACTTC